This T cell receptor (beta chain) was identified during a study of CD8 T cells in Susac syndrome. It was with random hexamers that 0.5 to 1 ug RNA was reverse transcribed. By means of immunoSEQ multiplex PCR, TCR beta CDR3 spanning 54 Vbeta and 13 Jbeta underwent amplification. TCRdb analysed the immunoSEQ multiplex PCR reads with MiXCR anew, one entry per CDR3 protein. The sample holds roughly 140,000 distinct CDR3 sequences, 94% seen once. This CDR3 region has 17 residues. V gave up 3 bases and J gave up 2 bases; unmatched junction bases: 11. The germline CDR1 and CDR2 sequences are SGDLS and YYNGEE.

The sample was CD8+ T cells from PBMCs. The receptor was isolated from a human donor with multiple sclerosis. The V and J genes are TRBV9 and TRBJ1-2; 9 bases map to TRBD1. CDR3: CASSDHRGPLLNYGYTF. Here the CDR3 DNA reads TGTGCCAGCAGCGACCACAGGGGGCCCCTTTTGAACTATGGCTACACCTTC.